Here is one TCR beta chain with its context. The source of the sample is a study of T-cell reconstitution after alpha-beta-depleted transplantation in children. The CDR3 extends over 14 amino acids. Trimming took 3 bases from V and 9 from J; bases not matched to a gene: 6. Germline V gene lookup returns CDR1 KGHSH and CDR2 LQKENI. The TCRbeta library incorporated unique molecular identifiers. Each CDR3 protein is one row after TCRdb ran MiXCR on the PCR reads. The sample records about 110,000 distinct CDR3 sequences, about 6.4% being singletons. The input for sequencing was PBMCs, mostly from graft donor cells, taken 360 days after TCRalphabeta/CD19-depleted stem cell transplant. The TCR was taken from a male patient aged 2 to 9 who had a stem cell transplant for acute lymphoblastic leukemia, so the T cells may come from the graft donor. The gene calls are TRBV18 and TRBJ1-3, with TRBD1 matching over 9 bases. The CDR3 DNA reads TGTGCCAGCTCACCTGGGACAGGGACCGGCACCATATATTTT. As protein: CASSPGTGTGTIYF.